This T cell receptor beta chain is drawn from a study of Ad26.COV2.S vaccination and SARS-CoV-2 variants (dated by TCRdb to the early 2020s). Regarding the study in general: Vaccine-arm donors came from COV1001, a multicentre, randomized, double-blind, placebo-controlled phase I-IIa trial of Ad26.COV2.S in healthy adults. Throughout the experiments and outcome assessment, investigators stayed blinded to trial group allocation. The TCR-sequenced set comprised around 30 samples: around 20 Ad26.COV2.S vaccine recipients, 5 placebo recipients and 8 SARS-CoV-2 convalescent individuals. The specificity and breadth of SARS-CoV-2-reactive T cell receptors after Ad26.COV2.S vaccination were assessed by TCRbeta repertoire sequencing. Ad26.COV2.S was administered intramuscularly at 5 x 10^10 or 1 x 10^11 viral particles, either as a single shot or as two shots given 56 days apart. Trial participants were randomized into five groups of five: low-dose or high-dose Ad26.COV2.S given once or twice, or placebo on both occasions.

About this clone itself: What antigen it recognizes has not been identified. No much larger clone exists at a distance of one base, and base qualities are not known.

The immunoSEQ Assay was used to sequence TCRbeta CDR3 regions. After extraction, genomic DNA underwent amplification by bias-controlled multiplex PCR, followed by high-throughput sequencing. The paper's data handling went like this. To quantify the absolute abundance of every unique TCRbeta CDR3 region, sequences were collapsed and filtered. T cell fraction was estimated by normalizing TCRbeta template counts to usable DNA, with usable DNA measured through amplification of reference genes found in all nucleated cells. Repertoire TCRs were annotated as SARS-CoV-2-specific by exact matching of V gene, CDR3 amino acid sequence and J gene to a known reactive TCR set. MIRA supplied the reference SARS-CoV-2 TCR set, which was filtered for enrichment in COVID-19-positive ImmuneCODE repertoires so that public or cross-reactive TCRs were removed. Using the MIRA antigens, annotated TCRs were further analysed by specific ORF or by position within an ORF. Breadth was defined as the number of annotated unique rearrangements divided by the total number of unique productive rearrangements, and depth was defined as the summed frequency of the annotated unique rearrangements. Group comparisons of TCR breadth used two-sided Wilcoxon rank-sum tests. The source is immuneACCESS, and TCRdb retained only in-frame sequences with V and J called. Part of the clones is not carried over; for the studies checked, unresolved V genes explain less than half of this, and the remainder is unexplained. V, J and clone size derive from that table, while D and trimming were established from the DNA sequence. This sample has about 480,000 clones in its table, and roughly nine tenths of those were observed once. The top ten clones comprise 13% of the sample.

Overall results and qualifications from the work: According to the authors, total T cell responses may have been underestimated by the TCR breadth and depth analyses. Substantial breadth of spike-specific CD8+ and CD4+ T cell responses was reported after vaccination. The study was not powered to compare responses between vaccine doses or regimens. Spike-specific TCR breadth was higher in Ad26.COV2.S recipients than in placebo recipients (P = 0.0014). Comparable non-spike TCR breadth was observed between vaccine and placebo recipients, consistent with only spike being contained in the vaccine.

The CDR3 measures 15 amino acids from cysteine to phenylalanine. The DNA shown is the 45-base CDR3, in frame from base 1. V lost 5 bases and J lost 9 bases; the stretch between them is 23 bases long. From a lookup of the germline V gene, CDR1 and CDR2 are MDHEN and SYDVKM. What this sample's treatment or condition label stands for: roughly 20 received Ad26.COV2.S at low or high dose, single or two shots; roughly five received placebo; per-sample allocation not given. For vaccine and placebo recipients, the sequenced repertoires came from samples collected on day 63 after the first injection. In Cohort 1b, about 27 adults aged 18-55 years were enrolled at a single site in Boston, USA, between 29 July and 7 August 2020. Ad26.COV2.S was a replication-incompetent adenovirus type 26 vector that expressed a prefusion-stabilized SARS-CoV-2 spike protein derived from the original Wuhan strain.

The V and J genes are TRBV28 and TRBJ2-7, and the D gene may be TRBD2, 6 bases matching. The sequence came from a person aged 18-60 years who received the Ad26.COV2.S COVID-19 vaccine or a placebo. The material sequenced was peripheral blood, taken in a trial of Ad26.COV2.S vaccine versus placebo. The CDR3 amino acid sequence is: CASSPVAGQLGGQYF. Read as DNA, the sequence is TGTGCCAGCAGTCCCGTAGCCGGCCAACTCGGGGGGCAGTACTTC.